A selection of T cell receptor beta chains follows, all from one sample in a study of CDR3 diversity in severe acne. TCRdb re-derived calls from the PCR reads in MiXCR, one entry per CDR3 protein. Here the sample spans 100,000 or so distinct CDR3 sequences, under 60% being singletons. Material for sequencing was blood. The receptors stem from a male donor with acne. Each CDR3 is given with its conserved first and last residue. Each record gives: D gene, clone size, V gene, J gene, CDR3 protein, CDR3 DNA. The D gene is left open where the match is weak. The size entry is marked missing in some rows and otherwise reads once, few, many or a size class.

>NA|many|TRBV7-9|TRBJ2-3
CASSLAPEDTQYF
TGTGCCAGCAGCTTAGCGCCCGAAGATACGCAGTATTTT
>NA|NA|TRBV29-1|TRBJ1-1
CSVVIHWAQRGSRTEAFF
TGCAGCGTTGTAATTCATTGGGCCCAACGTGGATCGAGGACTGAAGCTTTCTTT
>TRBD2|few|TRBV20-1|TRBJ2-3
CSATTSGSTDTQYF
TGCAGTGCTACGACTAGCGGGAGCACAGATACGCAGTATTTT
>NA|few|TRBV15|TRBJ1-1
CAASSNTEAFF
TGTGCCGCGTCCTCGAACACTGAAGCTTTCTTT
>NA|NA|TRBV5-1|TRBJ2-7
CASSLEQGAGRGYEQYF
TGCGCCAGCAGCTTGGAGCAGGGGGCGGGGAGGGGTTACGAGCAGTACTTC
>TRBD2|many|TRBV20-1|TRBJ2-1
CSARAIMGGDYNEQFF
TGCAGTGCTAGAGCTATCATGGGGGGGGACTACAATGAGCAGTTCTTC
>TRBD1|many|TRBV19|TRBJ1-5
CASSIWGQGDQPQHF
TGTGCCAGTAGTATATGGGGACAGGGAGATCAGCCCCAGCATTTT
>TRBD2|many|TRBV6-2/TRBV6-3|TRBJ2-3
CASSYSTGHTTSGRWADTQYF
TGTGCCAGCAGTTACTCGACGGGCCACACGACTAGCGGGAGGTGGGCAGATACGCAGTATTTT
>NA|many|TRBV20-1|TRBJ1-5
CSAKAGGNSNQPQHF
TGCAGTGCTAAGGCGGGGGGTAATAGCAATCAGCCCCAGCATTTT
>NA|NA|TRBV15|TRBJ2-3
CATSRGLHGTDTQYF
TGTGCCACCAGCAGAGGTCTACACGGCACAGATACGCAGTATTTT
>TRBD2|NA|TRBV27|TRBJ2-5
CASSLFFGLAGKETQYF
TGTGCCAGCAGTTTATTCTTCGGACTAGCGGGAAAAGAGACCCAGTACTTC
>NA|many|TRBV27|TRBJ2-4
CATQDRTDIQYF
TGTGCCACCCAGGACAGAACGGACATTCAGTACTTC